This T cell receptor beta chain was observed in a study of T cells in Graves' hyperthyroidism and ophthalmopathy. Researchers took RNA transcripts and amplified the TCR beta CDR3 regions from them. With the HTBI primer set, the TCR CDR3 went through a first round of RT-PCR. TCRdb recomputed calls from the multiplex PCR reads with MiXCR, one row per CDR3 protein. The profile shows over 250,000 distinct CDR3 sequences, 25% to 30% of them singletons. This clonotype appeared many times. CDR1 and CDR2 (germline): SEHNR, FQNEAQ (reference sequence). The germline V and J ends were trimmed by 7 bases and 8 bases, with 20 bases remaining between them. This CDR3 has 14 amino acids.

This TCR was sampled from a man in his forties with Graves' hyperthyroidism that later progressed to Graves' ophthalmopathy. J is TRBJ1-2 and V is TRBV7-9; TRBD1 is a possible D gene (6 bases). Sequencing used blood. CDR3 region: CASTQQQGAQGYTF. CDR3 DNA sequence: TGTGCCAGCACCCAACAACAGGGTGCCCAGGGCTACACCTTC.